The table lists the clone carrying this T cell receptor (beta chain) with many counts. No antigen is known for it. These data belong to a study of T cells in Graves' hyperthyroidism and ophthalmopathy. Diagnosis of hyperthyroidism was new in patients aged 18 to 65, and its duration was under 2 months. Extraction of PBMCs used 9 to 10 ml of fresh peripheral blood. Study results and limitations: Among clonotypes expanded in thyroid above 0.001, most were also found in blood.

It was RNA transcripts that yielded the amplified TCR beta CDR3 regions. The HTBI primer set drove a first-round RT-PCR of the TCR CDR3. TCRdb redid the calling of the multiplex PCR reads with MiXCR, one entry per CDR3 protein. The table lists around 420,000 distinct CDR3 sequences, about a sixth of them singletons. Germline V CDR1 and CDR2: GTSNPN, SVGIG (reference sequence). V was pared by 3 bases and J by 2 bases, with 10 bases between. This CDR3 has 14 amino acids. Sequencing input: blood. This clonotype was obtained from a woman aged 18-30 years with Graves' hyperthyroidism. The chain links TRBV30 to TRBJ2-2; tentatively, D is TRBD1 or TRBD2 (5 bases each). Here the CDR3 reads CAWRSGTNTGELFF. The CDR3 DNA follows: TGTGCCTGGAGATCAGGGACCAACACCGGGGAGCTGTTTTTT.